The clone carrying this TCR beta chain was seen more than once but under ten times. The antigen is not known. Donors comprised only Caucasian adults living in Nashville, Tennessee. This entry comes from a study of shared clonotypes between healthy human individuals. Study conclusions and caveats: The diversity represented, both genetic and in exposure history, was limited by few donors. Roughly 5% of naive CD4 clonotypes were common to several donors. Depth of sequencing was expected to influence donor clonotype sharing.

Germline CDR1 reads MDHEN; CDR2 reads SYDVKM. The CDR3 runs to 14 residues. V was pared by 10 bases and J by 3 bases, with 18 bases between. Libraries were prepared by immunoSEQ multiplex PCR; TCRdb keeps only in-frame clonotypes and omits some of them. The repertoire holds 1.4 million to 1.5 million clones, roughly 96% seen once, with more than 0.9% in the top ten. The source of this sequence is a man under 40 in good health. Material: naive CD4+ T cells sorted from blood. The sample's subset: CD45RA+ positively selected. J is TRBJ1-2 and V is TRBV28; perhaps TRBD1 as D (6 bases). CDR3 region: CATDGGAWDYGYTF. The CDR3 bases are TGTGCCACCGATGGGGGGGCCTGGGACTATGGCTACACCTTC.